Listed here is a single TCR beta chain. Only in-frame clones appear in the TCRdb table, and some are missing; sequencing was by immunoSEQ multiplex PCR. The table has about 84,000 clones, approximately 80% seen once; the top ten hold roughly 2.5%. These data belong to a study of OX40 agonist ivuxolimab in advanced cancers. About the research overall: Patients were treated with ivuxolimab, an agonistic anti-OX40 (CD134) antibody.

The CDR3 consists of 21 residues. Trimming took 10 bases from V and 0 from J, leaving 31 bases between them. In germline, CDR1 is LNHDA, CDR2 SQIVND (reference sequence). Patients with autoimmune history or systemic immunosuppression were excluded. The receptor comes from an adult with an advanced solid tumor such as melanoma, head and neck, liver or kidney cancer. The specimen was CD4+ or CD8+ T cells sorted from blood, collected in a trial of the OX40 agonist ivuxolimab. V gene TRBV19 combines with J gene TRBJ1-6, with a tentative D call TRBD1 (5 bases). The CDR3 DNA sequence: TGTGCCAAATTAATTTCAGGGATAACACCGCTCGATGACTCCTATAATTCACCCCTCCACTTT. Translation: CAKLISGITPLDDSYNSPLHF. The full variable domain, rest sourced from reference TRBV19 and TRBJ1-6, is DGGITQSPKYLFRKEGQNVTLSCEQNLNHDAMYWYRQDPGQGLRLIYYSQIVNDFQKGDIAEGYSVSREKKESFPLTVTSAQKNPTAFYLCAKLISGITPLDDSYNSPLHFGNGTRLTVT.